This TCR beta chain stems from a study of post-analysis software for immune sequencing data. As for the study in general: The courses of disease that were included comprised relapsing-remitting, secondary progressive and progressive-relapsing multiple sclerosis. Study-wide results and limits: Samples from a shared batch, those prepared together, strongly co-clustered by F measure. Significantly lower normalized Chao1 diversity was seen in multiple sclerosis patients than in controls.

V was shortened by 3 bases and J by 2 bases, with 11 bases between the two germline ends. The CDR3 covers 14 residues. Germline assignment: CDR1 SGDLS and CDR2 YYNGEE. The library was made from cDNA and included unique molecular identifiers. Researchers reported roughly 510,000 cDNA molecules coming from roughly 1 to 10 million T cells. TCRdb redid the calling of the PCR reads with MiXCR, one entry per CDR3 protein. The table lists 150,000 to 200,000 distinct CDR3 sequences, about 36% of them singletons. This clonotype has ten or more counts. Antigen unknown. This chain connects TRBV9 to TRBJ1-2; no clear D. The TCR originated in a girl between 10 and 17 years old with multiple sclerosis. The input for sequencing was blood, taken after autologous hematopoietic stem cell transplantation. CDR3 sequence: CASSEGYTNYGYTF. The CDR3 region has the DNA TGTGCCAGCAGCGAAGGGTACACAAACTATGGCTACACCTTC. The entire variable domain, with the rest obtained from reference TRBV9 and TRBJ1-2, is as follows: DSGVTQTPKHLITATGQRVTLRCSPRSGDLSVYWYQQSLDQGLQFLIQYYNGEERAKGNILERFSAQQFPDLHSELNLSSLELGDSALYFCASSEGYTNYGYTFGSGTRLTVV.